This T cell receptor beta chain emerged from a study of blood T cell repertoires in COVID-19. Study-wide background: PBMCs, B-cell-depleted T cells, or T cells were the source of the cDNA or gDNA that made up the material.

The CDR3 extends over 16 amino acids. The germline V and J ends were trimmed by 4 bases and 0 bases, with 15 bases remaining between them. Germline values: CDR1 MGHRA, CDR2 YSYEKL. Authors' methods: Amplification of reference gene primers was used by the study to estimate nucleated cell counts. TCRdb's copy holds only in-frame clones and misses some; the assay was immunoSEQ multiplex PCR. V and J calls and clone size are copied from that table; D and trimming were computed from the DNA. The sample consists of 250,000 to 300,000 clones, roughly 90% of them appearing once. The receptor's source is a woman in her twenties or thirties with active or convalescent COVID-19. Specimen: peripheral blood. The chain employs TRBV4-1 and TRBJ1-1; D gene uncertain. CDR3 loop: CASSLRSEQVNTEAFF. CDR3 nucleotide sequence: TGCGCCAGCAGCCTCCGCTCTGAGCAGGTGAACACTGAAGCTTTCTTT.